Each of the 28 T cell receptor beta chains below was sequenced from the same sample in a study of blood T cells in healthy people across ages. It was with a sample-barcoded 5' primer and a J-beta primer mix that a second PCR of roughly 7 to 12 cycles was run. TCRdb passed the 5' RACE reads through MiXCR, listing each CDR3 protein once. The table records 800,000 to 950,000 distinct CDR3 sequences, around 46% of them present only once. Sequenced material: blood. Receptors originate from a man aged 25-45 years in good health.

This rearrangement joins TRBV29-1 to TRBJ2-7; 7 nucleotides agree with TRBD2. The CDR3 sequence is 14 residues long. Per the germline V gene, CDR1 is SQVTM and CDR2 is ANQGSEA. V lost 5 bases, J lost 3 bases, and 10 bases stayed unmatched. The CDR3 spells CSVKPRGRFYEQYF. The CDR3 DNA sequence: TGCAGCGTTAAACCGCGGGGGAGGTTCTACGAGCAGTACTTC.

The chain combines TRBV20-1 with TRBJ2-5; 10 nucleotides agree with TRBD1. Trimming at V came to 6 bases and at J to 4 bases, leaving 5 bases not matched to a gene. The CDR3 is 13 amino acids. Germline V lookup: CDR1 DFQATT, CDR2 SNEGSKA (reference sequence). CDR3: CSAQDRGRETQYF. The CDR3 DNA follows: TGCAGTGCCCAGGACAGGGGGAGAGAGACCCAGTACTTC.

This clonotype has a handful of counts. The CDR3 nucleotides read TGCGCCAGCAGCTTGGGGGACAGCCTGAACACTGAAGCTTTCTTT. It is translated as CASSLGDSLNTEAFF. The gene calls are TRBV5-1 and TRBJ1-1, with TRBD1 identical over 7 bases. Trimming took 0 bases from V and 0 from J; bases not matched to a gene: 2. Germline V gives CDR1 SGHRS, CDR2 YFSETQ. The CDR3 runs to 15 residues.

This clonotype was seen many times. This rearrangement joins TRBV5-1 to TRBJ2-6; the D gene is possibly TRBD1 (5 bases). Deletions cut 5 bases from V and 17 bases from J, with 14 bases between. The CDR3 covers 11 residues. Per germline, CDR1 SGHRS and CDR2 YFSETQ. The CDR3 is CASRQETEVTF. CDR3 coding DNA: TGCGCCAGCAGACAGGAGACAGAGGTGACTTTC.

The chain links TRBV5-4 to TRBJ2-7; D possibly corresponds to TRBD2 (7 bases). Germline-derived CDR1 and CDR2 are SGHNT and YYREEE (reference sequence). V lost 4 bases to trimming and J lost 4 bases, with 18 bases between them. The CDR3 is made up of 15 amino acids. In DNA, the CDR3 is TGTGCCAGCAGCCCCCAGGCGGGGGCTTCATACGAGCAGTACTTC. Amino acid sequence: CASSPQAGASYEQYF.

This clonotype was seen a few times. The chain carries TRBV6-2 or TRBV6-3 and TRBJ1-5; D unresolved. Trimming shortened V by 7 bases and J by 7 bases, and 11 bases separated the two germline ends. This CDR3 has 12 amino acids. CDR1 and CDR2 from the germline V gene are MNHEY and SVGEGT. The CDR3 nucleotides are TGTGCCAGCACCTTACCGGGACAGCCCCAGCATTTT. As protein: CASTLPGQPQHF.

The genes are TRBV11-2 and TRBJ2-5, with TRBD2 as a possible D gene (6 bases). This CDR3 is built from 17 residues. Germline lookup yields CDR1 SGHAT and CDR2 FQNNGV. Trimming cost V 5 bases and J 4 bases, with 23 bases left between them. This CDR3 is CASSGISGTVYGETQYF. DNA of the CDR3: TGTGCCAGCAGCGGCATTAGCGGTACTGTCTATGGAGAGACCCAGTACTTC.

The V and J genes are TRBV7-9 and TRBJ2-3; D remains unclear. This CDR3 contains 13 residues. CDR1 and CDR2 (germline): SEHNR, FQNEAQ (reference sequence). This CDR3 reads CTTYCDFSDTQYF. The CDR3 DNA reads TGTACCACCTATTGTGACTTCTCAGATACGCAGTATTTT. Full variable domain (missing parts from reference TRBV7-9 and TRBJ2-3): DTGVSQNPRHKITKRGQNVTFRCDPISEHNRLYWYRQTLGQGPEFLTYFQNEAQLEKSRLLSDRFSAERPKGSFSTLEIQRTEQGDSAMYLCTTYCDFSDTQYFGPGTRLTVL.

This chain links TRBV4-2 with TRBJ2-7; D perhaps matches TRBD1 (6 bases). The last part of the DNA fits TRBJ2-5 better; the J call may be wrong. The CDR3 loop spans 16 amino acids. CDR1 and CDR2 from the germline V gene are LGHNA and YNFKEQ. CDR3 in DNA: TGTGCCAGCAGCCAAGTAGAGTCAGGGGATCGGGAGACCCAGTACTTC. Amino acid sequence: CASSQVESGDRETQYF.

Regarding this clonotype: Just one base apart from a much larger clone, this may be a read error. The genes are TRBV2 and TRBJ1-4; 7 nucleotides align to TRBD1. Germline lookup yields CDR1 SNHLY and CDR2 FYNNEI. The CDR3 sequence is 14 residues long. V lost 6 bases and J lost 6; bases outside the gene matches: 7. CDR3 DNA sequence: TGTGCCAGCAGGCCGGGACAGCTTTATGAAAAACTGTTTTTT. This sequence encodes CASRPGQLYEKLFF.

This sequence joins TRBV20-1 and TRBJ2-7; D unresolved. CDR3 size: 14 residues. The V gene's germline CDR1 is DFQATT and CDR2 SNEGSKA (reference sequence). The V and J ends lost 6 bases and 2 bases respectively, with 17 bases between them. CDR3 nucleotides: TGCAGTGCGGAAAACGACGAGAACCCCTACGAGCAGTACTTC. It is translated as CSAENDENPYEQYF.

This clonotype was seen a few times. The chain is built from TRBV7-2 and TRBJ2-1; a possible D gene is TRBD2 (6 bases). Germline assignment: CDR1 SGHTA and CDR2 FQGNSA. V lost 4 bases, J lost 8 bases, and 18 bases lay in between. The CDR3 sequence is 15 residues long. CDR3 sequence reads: CASSYRTLGGYEQFF. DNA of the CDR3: TGTGCCAGCAGCTACCGGACACTCGGAGGGTATGAGCAGTTCTTC.

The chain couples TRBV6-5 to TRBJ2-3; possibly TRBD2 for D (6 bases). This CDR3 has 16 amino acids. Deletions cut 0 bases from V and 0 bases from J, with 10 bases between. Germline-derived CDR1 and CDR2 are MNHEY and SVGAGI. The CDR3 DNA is TGTGCCAGCAGTTACTCGACGGCGGGGAGCACAGATACGCAGTATTTT. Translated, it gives CASSYSTAGSTDTQYF.

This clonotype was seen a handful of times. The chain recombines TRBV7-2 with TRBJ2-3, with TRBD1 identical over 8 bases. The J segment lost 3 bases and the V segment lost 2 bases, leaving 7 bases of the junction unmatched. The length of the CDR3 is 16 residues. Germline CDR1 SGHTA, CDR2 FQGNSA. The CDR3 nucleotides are TGTGCCAGCAGCTTATATCCAGGGGGCTGGACAGATACGCAGTATTTT. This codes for CASSLYPGGWTDTQYF. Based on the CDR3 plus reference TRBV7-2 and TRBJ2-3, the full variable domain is GAGVSQSPSNKVTEKGKDVELRCDPISGHTALYWYRQSLGQGLEFLIYFQGNSAPDKSGLPSDRFSAERTGGSVSTLTIQRTQQEDSAVYLCASSLYPGGWTDTQYFGPGTRLTVL.

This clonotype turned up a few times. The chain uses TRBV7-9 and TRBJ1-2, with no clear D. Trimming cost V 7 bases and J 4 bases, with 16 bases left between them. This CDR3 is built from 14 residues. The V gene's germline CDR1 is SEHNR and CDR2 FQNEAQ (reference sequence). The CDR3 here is CASTSAATAYGYTF. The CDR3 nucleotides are TGTGCCAGCACCTCCGCAGCCACCGCCTATGGCTACACCTTC.

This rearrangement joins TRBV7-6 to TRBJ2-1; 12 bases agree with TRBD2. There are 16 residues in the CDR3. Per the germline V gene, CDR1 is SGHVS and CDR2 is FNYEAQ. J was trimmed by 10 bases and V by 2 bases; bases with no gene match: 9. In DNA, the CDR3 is TGTGCCAGCAGCTTAATTGCTAGCGGGGGGGCCTACGAGCAGTTCTTC. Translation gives CASSLIASGGAYEQFF. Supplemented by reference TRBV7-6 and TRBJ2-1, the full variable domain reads GAGVSQSPRYKVTKRGQDVALRCDPISGHVSLYWYRQALGQGPEFLTYFNYEAQQDKSGLPNDRFSAERPEGSISTLTIQRTEQRDSAMYRCASSLIASGGAYEQFFGPGTRLTVL.

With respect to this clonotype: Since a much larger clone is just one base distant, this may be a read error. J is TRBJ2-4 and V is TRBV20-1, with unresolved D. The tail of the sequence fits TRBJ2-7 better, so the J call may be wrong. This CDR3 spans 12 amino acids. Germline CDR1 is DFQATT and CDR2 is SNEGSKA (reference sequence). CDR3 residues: CRARPGDYEQYF. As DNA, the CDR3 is TGCAGGGCTAGACCGGGCGACTACGAGCAGTACTTC.

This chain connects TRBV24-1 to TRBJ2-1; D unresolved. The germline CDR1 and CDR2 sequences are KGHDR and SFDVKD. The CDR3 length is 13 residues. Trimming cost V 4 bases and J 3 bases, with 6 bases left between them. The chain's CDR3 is CATSDPGYNEQFF. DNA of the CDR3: TGTGCCACCAGTGACCCTGGCTACAATGAGCAGTTCTTC.

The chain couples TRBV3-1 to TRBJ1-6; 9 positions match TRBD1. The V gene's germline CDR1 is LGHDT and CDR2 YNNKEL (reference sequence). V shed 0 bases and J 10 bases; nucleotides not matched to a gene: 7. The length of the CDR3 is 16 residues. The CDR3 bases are TGTGCCAGCAGCCAAGATATCGGGACAGGGACCTCACCCCTCCACTTT. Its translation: CASSQDIGTGTSPLHF.

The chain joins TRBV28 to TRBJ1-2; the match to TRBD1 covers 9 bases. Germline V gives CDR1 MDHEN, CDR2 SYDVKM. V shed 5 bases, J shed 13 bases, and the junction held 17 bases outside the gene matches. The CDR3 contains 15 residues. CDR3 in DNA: TGTGCCAGCAGTCAACCGACCGGGACAGGGTCCCGGGGCACCTTC. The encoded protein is CASSQPTGTGSRGTF.

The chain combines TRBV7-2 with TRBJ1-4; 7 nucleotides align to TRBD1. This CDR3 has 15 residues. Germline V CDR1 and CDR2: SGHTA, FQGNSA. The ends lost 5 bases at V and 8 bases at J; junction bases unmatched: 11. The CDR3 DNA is TGTGCCAGCAGCGCCTCGACAGGGACGGGGGAAAAACTGTTTTTT. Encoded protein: CASSASTGTGEKLFF.

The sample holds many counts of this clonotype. CDR3 loop: CASSPASGTEAFF. DNA for the CDR3: TGTGCCAGCAGCCCGGCGTCAGGCACTGAAGCTTTCTTT. The V and J genes are TRBV5-6 and TRBJ1-1; D unresolved. CDR1 SGHDT and CDR2 YYEEEE come from the germline V gene. There are 13 residues in the CDR3. The V and J ends lost 4 bases and 4 bases respectively, with 11 bases between them.

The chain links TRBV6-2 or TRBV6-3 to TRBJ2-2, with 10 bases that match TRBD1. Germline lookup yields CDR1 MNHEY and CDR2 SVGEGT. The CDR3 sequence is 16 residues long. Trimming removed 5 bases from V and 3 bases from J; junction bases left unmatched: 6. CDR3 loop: CASSTRQGAYTGELFF. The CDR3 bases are TGTGCCAGCAGTACCCGACAGGGGGCTTACACCGGGGAGCTGTTTTTT.

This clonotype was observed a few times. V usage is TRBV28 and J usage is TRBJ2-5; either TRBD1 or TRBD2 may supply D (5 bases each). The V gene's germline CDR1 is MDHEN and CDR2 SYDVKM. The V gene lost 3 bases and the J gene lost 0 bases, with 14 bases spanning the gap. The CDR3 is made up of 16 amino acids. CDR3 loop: CASSFLGVGDQETQYF. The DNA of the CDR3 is TGTGCCAGCAGTTTCCTCGGGGTAGGGGACCAAGAGACCCAGTACTTC.

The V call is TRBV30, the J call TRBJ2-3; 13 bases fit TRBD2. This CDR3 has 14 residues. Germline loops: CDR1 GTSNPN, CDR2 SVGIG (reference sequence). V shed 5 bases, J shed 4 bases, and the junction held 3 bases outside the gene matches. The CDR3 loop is CAWLGLAGSDTQYF. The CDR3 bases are TGTGCCTGGCTGGGACTAGCGGGATCAGATACGCAGTATTTT.

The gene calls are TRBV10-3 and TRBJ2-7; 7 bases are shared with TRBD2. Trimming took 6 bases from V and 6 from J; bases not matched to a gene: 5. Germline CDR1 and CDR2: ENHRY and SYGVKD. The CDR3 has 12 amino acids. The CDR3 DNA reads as TGTGCCATCAGGGGGGGGAGGTCCGAGCAGTACTTC. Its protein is CAIRGGRSEQYF.

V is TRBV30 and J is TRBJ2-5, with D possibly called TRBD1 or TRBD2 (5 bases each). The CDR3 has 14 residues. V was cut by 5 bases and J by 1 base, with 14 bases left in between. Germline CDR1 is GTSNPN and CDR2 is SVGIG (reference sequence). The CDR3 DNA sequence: TGTGCCTGGTGCGCCGGGACCCTCCAAGAGACCCAGTACTTC. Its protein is CAWCAGTLQETQYF. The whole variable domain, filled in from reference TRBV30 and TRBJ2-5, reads SQTIHQWPATLVQPVGSPLSLECTVEGTSNPNLYWYRQAAGRGLQLLFYSVGIGQISSEVPQNLSASRPQDRQFILSSKKLLLSDSGFYLCAWCAGTLQETQYFGPGTRLLVL.

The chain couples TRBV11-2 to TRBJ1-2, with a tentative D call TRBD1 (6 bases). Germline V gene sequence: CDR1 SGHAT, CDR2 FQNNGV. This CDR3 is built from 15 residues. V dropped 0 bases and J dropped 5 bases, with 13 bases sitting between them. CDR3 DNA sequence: TGTGCCAGCAGCTTAGATCAGGACAGACGATATGGCTACACCTTC. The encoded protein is CASSLDQDRRYGYTF.